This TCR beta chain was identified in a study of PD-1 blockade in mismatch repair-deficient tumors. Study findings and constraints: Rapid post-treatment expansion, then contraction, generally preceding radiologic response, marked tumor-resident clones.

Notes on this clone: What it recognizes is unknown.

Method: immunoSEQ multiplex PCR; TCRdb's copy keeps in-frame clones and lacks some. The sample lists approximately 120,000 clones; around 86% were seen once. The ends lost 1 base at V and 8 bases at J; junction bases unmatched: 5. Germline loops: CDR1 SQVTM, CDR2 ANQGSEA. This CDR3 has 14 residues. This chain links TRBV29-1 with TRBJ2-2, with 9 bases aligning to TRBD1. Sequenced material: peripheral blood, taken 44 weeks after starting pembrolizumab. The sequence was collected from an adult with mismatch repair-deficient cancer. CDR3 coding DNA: TGCAGCGTTGAAGGACCGGGACAGGGAGGGGAGCTGTTTTTT. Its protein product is CSVEGPGQGGELFF.